This T cell receptor (beta chain) was identified in a study of T cell responses to AZD1222 COVID-19 vaccine. The CDR3 is 14 amino acids. Deletions cut 8 bases from V and 1 base from J, with 15 bases between. Germline assignment: CDR1 MDHEN and CDR2 SYDVKM. Whole-study results and caveats: No repertoire was sampled before or during the peak T cell response, only after it. Across the whole spike, CD4 TCRs peaked at regions 160-218 and 743-854.

Profiling relied on immunoSEQ multiplex PCR, and the TCRdb table lists in-frame clones only, not all of them. Of 120,000 or so clones listed, about 88% are singletons. On this clone: Its antigen is unidentified.

This receptor was taken from an adult in good health. The chain joins TRBV28 to TRBJ2-7; D possibly uses TRBD1 or TRBD2 (6 bases each). The sequencing used peripheral blood, collected on day 0 of MenACWY control vaccination. CDR3 nucleotides: TGTGCCAGCCGGGGGCAAAGGACTTCCTACGAGCAGTACTTC. This translates into CASRGQRTSYEQYF. Full variable domain (remainder filled in from reference TRBV28 and TRBJ2-7): DVKVTQSSRYLVKRTGEKVFLECVQDMDHENMFWYRQDPGLGLRLIYFSYDVKMKEKGDIPEGYSVSREKKERFSLILESASTNQTSMYLCASRGQRTSYEQYFGPGTRLTVT.